The 4 T cell receptor beta chains below all came from one sample that was sequenced in a study of PD-L1 blockade in urothelial cancer. Repertoires were generated with immunoSEQ multiplex PCR, while TCRdb's copy carries only in-frame clones and drops some. This repertoire shows some 84,000 clones, roughly 82% found once; its top ten account for 8% to 9.5%. Sequencing used PBMCs, obtained around atezolizumab (anti-PD-L1) treatment. The source is a man aged 65 to 79 with urothelial cancer.

The chain has TRBV4-3 and TRBJ2-3; D not certain. The V end was cut by 0 bases, the J end by 2 bases, with 12 bases between. This CDR3 region has 16 residues. CDR1 is LGHNA, CDR2 YSLEER, per germline. CDR3 bases: TGCGCCAGCAGCCAAGATTCTAGTCCCAACACAGATACGCAGTATTTT. Translation: CASSQDSSPNTDTQYF.

The V call is TRBV27, the J call TRBJ2-3; TRBD2 matches at 11 bases. Germline values: CDR1 MNHEY, CDR2 SMNVEV (reference sequence). After removal of 2 bases from V and 6 bases from J, the junction contained 4 bases not matched to a gene. This CDR3 contains 15 residues. The CDR3 loop reads CASSLLLAGADTQYF. CDR3 bases: TGTGCCAGCAGTTTACTACTAGCGGGGGCCGATACGCAGTATTTT.

This sequence joins TRBV4-3 and TRBJ2-2; TRBD2 aligns across 12 bases. CDR3 length equals 17 residues. J was trimmed by 4 bases and V by 2 bases; bases with no gene match: 5. Germline loops: CDR1 LGHNA, CDR2 YSLEER. Here the CDR3 reads CASSQHPTSGSTGELFF. The CDR3 nucleotides read TGCGCCAGCAGCCAACATCCGACTAGCGGGAGCACCGGGGAGCTGTTTTTT.

This chain connects TRBV6-1 to TRBJ2-7; 7 bases fit TRBD1. This CDR3 spans 18 amino acids. Germline V gene sequence: CDR1 MNHNS, CDR2 SASEGT. The junction had 15 bases not matched to a gene; V was cut back by 2 bases and J by 2 bases. The CDR3 DNA sequence: TGTGCCAGCAGTGAACAGCCCCCTTTCGACAGGGCGCCCTACGAGCAGTACTTC. Residues: CASSEQPPFDRAPYEQYF.